The sample holds many counts of the clone carrying this T cell receptor beta chain. What it binds is unknown. Together with a sample-barcoded 5' primer, a J-beta primer mix was included in a second PCR lasting about 6 to 11 cycles. TCRdb processed the 5' RACE reads anew with MiXCR; each CDR3 protein has one entry. The table records 1.2 million to 1.5 million distinct CDR3 sequences, 45% to 70% of them present only once. Each sample yielded at least 6 million isolated PBMCs. The sample is drawn from a study of blood T cells in healthy people across ages. Study details: Template-switching capture recovered about one barcoded beta molecule per two T cells. Findings of the study overall: Shifts in expanded clonotypes may have been confounded by donor CMV status, which was unknown.

The sample consisted of blood. The TCR sequence derives from a man younger than 35 in good health.

CDR3 amino acids: CASSPSAGANVLTF. The CDR3 region has the DNA TGTGCCAGCAGCCCAAGTGCCGGGGCCAACGTCCTGACTTTC. The V gene is TRBV7-8, the J gene TRBJ2-6; D is undetermined. The CDR3 loop spans 14 amino acids. V lost 5 bases and J lost 4, with 9 bases in between. Germline V gene data show CDR1 as SGHVS and CDR2 as FQNEAQ.